The 9 T cell receptor beta chains listed next were all sequenced from one sample in a study of shared clonotypes between healthy human individuals. Sequencing used immunoSEQ multiplex PCR; TCRdb keeps in-frame clones, though not all of them. The top ten clones hold approximately 1.6% of a sample with about 2.1 million clones, 93% of them seen once. The naive CD8 subset, CD45RO-negative cells positively selected for CCR7, excluded terminally differentiated effector memory CD45RA+ cells. What was sequenced was naive CD8+ T cells from PBMCs. The receptors here all came from a man aged 18 to 29 in good health. Some clones in this sample may be carry-over from other donors' samples.

The CDR3 reads CASSLKKERSNEQFF. The CDR3 region has the DNA TGTGCCAGCAGCTTAAAAAAAGAGCGGAGCAATGAGCAGTTCTTC. V is TRBV5-4 and J is TRBJ2-1; D is perhaps TRBD2 (5 bases). Trimming removed 2 bases at V and 6 bases at J, with 15 bases between. Per germline, CDR1 SGHNT and CDR2 YYREEE (reference sequence). This CDR3 is 15 amino acids long.

As concerns this clone: The sample has other DNA sequences that encode this CDR3 too. The chain combines TRBV7-9 with TRBJ1-4; the D gene is possibly TRBD1 (6 bases). This CDR3 contains 14 residues. V lost 5 bases and J 5 bases, leaving 12 bases between the germline ends. CDR1 is SEHNR and CDR2 is FQNEAQ in the germline V gene (reference sequence). In DNA, the CDR3 is TGTGCCAGCAGCCTGGGGGGGCCCAATGAAAAACTGTTTTTT. Protein: CASSLGGPNEKLFF.

The rearrangement links TRBV4-1 to TRBJ2-3; D uncertain. V dropped 8 bases and J dropped 9 bases, with 15 bases sitting between them. Germline-derived CDR1 and CDR2 are MGHRA and YSYEKL. This CDR3 has 12 amino acids. CDR3 loop: CASGKFGDTQYF. DNA for the CDR3: TGCGCCAGCGGCAAATTTGGTGACACGCAGTATTTT.

This chain connects TRBV5-4 to TRBJ1-4; 9 bases align to TRBD1. Germline loops: CDR1 SGHNT, CDR2 YYREEE (reference sequence). This CDR3 has 14 amino acids. V was clipped by 3 bases and J by 7 bases; unmatched bases: 4. This chain's CDR3 is CASSSGTGSEKLFF. CDR3 coding DNA: TGTGCCAGCAGCTCCGGGACAGGGTCTGAAAAACTGTTTTTT.

In regard to this clone: Other nucleotide sequences in the sample specify the same CDR3. The genes are TRBV4-1 and TRBJ1-3; the D is unclear. CDR3 length equals 11 residues. CDR1 is MGHRA and CDR2 is YSYEKL in the germline V gene. V was clipped by 8 bases and J by 4 bases, with 6 bases between them. CDR3 sequence (DNA): TGCGCCAGCCGGGAGGGAAACACCATATATTTT. It yields the protein CASREGNTIYF.

The chain links TRBV27 to TRBJ2-1, with D possibly being TRBD2 (5 bases). Looked up from germline, CDR1 is MNHEY and CDR2 is SMNVEV (reference sequence). The CDR3 length is 14 residues. Trimming took off 4 bases at V and 5 bases at J, with 12 bases between the two ends. CDR3 DNA sequence: TGTGCCAGCAGTTGGACTGTATCCCACAATGAGCAGTTCTTC. Amino acid sequence: CASSWTVSHNEQFF.

Comments on this clone: The sample carries other DNA sequences with the same CDR3. The CDR3 sequence is CASSLELYEQYF. Here the CDR3 DNA reads TGCGCCAGCAGCTTGGAGCTATACGAGCAGTACTTC. This sequence joins TRBV5-1 and TRBJ2-7; D remains ambiguous. This CDR3 has 12 amino acids. Trimming took 0 bases from V and 4 from J, leaving 5 bases between them. Germline CDR1 reads SGHRS; CDR2 reads YFSETQ.

Comments on this clone: Other DNA sequences from this sample encode an identical CDR3 as well. The rearrangement joins TRBV7-9 to TRBJ1-1; D not certain. The germline V gene has CDR1 SEHNR and CDR2 FQNEAQ (reference sequence). V lost 5 bases and J lost 4, with 8 bases in between. This CDR3 has 12 amino acids. The CDR3 reads CASSLLGTEAFF. The CDR3 bases are TGTGCCAGCAGCCTACTGGGCACTGAAGCTTTCTTT.

V gene TRBV2 combines with J gene TRBJ2-7; D not certain. Germline V lookup: CDR1 SNHLY, CDR2 FYNNEI. V gave up 6 bases and J gave up 3 bases, with 15 bases separating them. The CDR3 contains 14 residues. The CDR3 is CASRGLGKVYEQYF. Written as DNA, the CDR3 is TGTGCCAGCAGGGGGTTAGGGAAGGTCTACGAGCAGTACTTC.